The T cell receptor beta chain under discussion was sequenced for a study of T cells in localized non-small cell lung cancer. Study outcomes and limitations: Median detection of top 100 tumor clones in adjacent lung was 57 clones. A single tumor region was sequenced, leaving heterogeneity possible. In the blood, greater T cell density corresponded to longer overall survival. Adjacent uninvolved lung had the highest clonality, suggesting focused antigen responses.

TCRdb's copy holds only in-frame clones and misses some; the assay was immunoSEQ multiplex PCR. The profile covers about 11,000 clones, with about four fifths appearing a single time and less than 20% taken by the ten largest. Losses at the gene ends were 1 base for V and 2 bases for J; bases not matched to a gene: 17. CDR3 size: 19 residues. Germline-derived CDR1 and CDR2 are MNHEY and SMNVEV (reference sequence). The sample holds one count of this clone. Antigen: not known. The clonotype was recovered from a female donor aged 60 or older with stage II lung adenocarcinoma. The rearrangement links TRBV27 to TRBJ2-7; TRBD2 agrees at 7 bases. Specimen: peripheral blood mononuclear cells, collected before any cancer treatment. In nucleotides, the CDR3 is TGTGCCAGCAGTTTATGGCGACCGGCTGGGGGGGATAGAGCCTACGAGCAGTACTTC. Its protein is CASSLWRPAGGDRAYEQYF.